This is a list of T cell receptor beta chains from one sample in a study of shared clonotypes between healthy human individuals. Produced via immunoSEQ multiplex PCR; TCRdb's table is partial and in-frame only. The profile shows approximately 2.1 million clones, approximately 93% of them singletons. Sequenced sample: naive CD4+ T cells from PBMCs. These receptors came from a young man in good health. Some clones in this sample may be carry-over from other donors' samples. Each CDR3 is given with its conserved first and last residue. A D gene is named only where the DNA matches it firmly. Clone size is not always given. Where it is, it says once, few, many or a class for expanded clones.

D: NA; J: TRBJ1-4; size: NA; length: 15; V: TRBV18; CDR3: CASSPREGTNEKLFF; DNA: TGTGCCAGCTCACCGCGGGAAGGTACTAATGAAAAACTGTTTTTT
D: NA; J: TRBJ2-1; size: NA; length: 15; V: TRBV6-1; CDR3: CASSEIPNSYNEQFF; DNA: TGTGCCAGCAGTGAAATTCCAAACTCCTACAATGAGCAGTTCTTC
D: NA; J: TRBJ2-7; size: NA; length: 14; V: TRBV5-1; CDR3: CASSLPRETNEQYF; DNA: TGCGCCAGCAGCTTGCCCCGGGAGACCAACGAGCAGTACTTC
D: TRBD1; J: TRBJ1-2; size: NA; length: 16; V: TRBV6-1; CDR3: CASSEALTGWARGYTF; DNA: TGTGCCAGCAGTGAAGCCTTGACAGGGTGGGCTCGAGGCTACACCTTC
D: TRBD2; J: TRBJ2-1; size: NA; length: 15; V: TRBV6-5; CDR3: CASRTTSGSRNEQFF; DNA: TGTGCCAGCAGAACGACTAGCGGGAGTCGGAATGAGCAGTTCTTC
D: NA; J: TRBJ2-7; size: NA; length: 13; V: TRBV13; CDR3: CASSSWGSGEQYF; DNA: TGTGCCAGCAGCTCCTGGGGAAGCGGAGAGCAGTACTTC
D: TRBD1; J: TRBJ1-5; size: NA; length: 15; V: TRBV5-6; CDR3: CASSSLDRVYEPQHF; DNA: TGTGCCAGCAGCTCCCTCGACAGGGTCTACGAGCCCCAGCATTTT
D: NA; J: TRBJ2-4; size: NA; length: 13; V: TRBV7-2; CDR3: CASSFYGQNIQYF; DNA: TGTGCCAGCAGCTTCTACGGACAAAACATTCAGTACTTC
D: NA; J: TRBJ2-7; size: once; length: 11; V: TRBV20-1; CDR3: CSAVRGSEQYF; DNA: TGCAGTGCCGTCCGGGGGAGCGAGCAGTACTTC
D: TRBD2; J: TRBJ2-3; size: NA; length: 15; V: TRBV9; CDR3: CASSVVGTSGDTQYF; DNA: TGTGCCAGCAGCGTAGTCGGGACTAGCGGGGATACGCAGTATTTT
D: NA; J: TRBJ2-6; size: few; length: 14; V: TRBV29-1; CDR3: CSVFVASGANVLTF; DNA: TGCAGCGTTTTCGTGGCGTCTGGGGCCAACGTCCTGACTTTC
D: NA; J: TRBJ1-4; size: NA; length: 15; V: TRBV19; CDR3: CASRPTGRSKEKLFF; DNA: TGTGCCAGTAGACCTACAGGGAGGAGTAAGGAAAAACTGTTTTTT
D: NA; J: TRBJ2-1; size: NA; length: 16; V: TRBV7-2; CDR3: CASSLGWRAGRNEQFF; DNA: TGTGCCAGCAGTTTAGGGTGGCGGGCGGGGAGGAATGAGCAGTTCTTC
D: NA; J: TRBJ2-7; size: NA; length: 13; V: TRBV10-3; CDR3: CAISRVAESGQYF; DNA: TGTGCCATCAGTCGTGTAGCGGAGTCGGGGCAGTACTTC
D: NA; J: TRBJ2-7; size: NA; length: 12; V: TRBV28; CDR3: CASSIIIGEQYF; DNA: TGTGCCAGCAGTATCATTATCGGGGAGCAGTACTTC
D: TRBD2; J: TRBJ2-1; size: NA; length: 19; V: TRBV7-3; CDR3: CASSSVRMSASGIDNEQFF; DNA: TGTGCCAGCAGCTCCGTACGGATGTCGGCTAGCGGAATCGACAATGAGCAGTTCTTC
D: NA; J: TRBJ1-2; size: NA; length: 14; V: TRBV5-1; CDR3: CASSLMGGSDGYTF; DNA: TGCGCCAGCAGCTTGATGGGAGGTTCGGATGGCTACACCTTC
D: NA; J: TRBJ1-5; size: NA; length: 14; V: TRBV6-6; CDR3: CASSYQGFGQPQHF; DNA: TGTGCCAGCAGTTACCAGGGGTTTGGGCAGCCCCAGCATTTT
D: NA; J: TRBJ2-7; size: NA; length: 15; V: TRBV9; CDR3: CASSVSTLTSYEQYF; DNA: TGTGCCAGCAGCGTGTCGACACTTACTTCCTACGAGCAGTACTTC
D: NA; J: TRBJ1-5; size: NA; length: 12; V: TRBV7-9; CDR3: CASSVTGSPQHF; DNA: TGTGCCAGCAGCGTGACCGGGAGCCCCCAGCATTTT
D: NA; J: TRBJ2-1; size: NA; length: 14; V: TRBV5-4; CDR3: CASSGGEIYNEQFF; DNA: TGTGCCAGCAGCGGCGGGGAGATATACAATGAGCAGTTCTTC
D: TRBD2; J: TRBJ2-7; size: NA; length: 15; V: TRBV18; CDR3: CASSRSGPGGYEQYF; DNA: TGTGCCAGCTCACGATCAGGACCGGGGGGATACGAGCAGTACTTC
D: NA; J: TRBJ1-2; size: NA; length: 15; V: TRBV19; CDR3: CASRTRGLGRGGYTF; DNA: TGTGCCAGCCGCACCCGGGGCCTGGGGCGCGGAGGCTACACCTTC
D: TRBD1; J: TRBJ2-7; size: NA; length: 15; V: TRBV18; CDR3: CASSKTGGGSYEQYF; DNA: TGTGCCAGCTCAAAGACAGGGGGTGGCTCCTACGAGCAGTACTTC
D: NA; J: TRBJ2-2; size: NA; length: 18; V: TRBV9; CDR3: CASSVDPGGLRYTGELFF; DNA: TGTGCCAGCAGCGTAGACCCCGGGGGGCTACGTTACACCGGGGAGCTGTTTTTT
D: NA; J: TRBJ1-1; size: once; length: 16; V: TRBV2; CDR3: CASSVPGRGSGAEAFF; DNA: TGTGCCAGCAGTGTTCCAGGACGGGGGAGTGGGGCTGAAGCTTTCTTT
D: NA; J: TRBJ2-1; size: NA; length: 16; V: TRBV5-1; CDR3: CASSSGRDPSYNEQFF; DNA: TGCGCCAGCAGCTCGGGCCGGGACCCCTCCTACAATGAGCAGTTCTTC
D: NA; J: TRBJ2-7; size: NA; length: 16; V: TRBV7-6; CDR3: CASSLVMRRGGDEQYF; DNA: TGTGCCAGCAGCTTAGTAATGCGGCGGGGTGGCGACGAGCAGTACTTC
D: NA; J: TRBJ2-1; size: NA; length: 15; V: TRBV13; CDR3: CASSLLGSSYNEQFF; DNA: TGTGCCAGCAGCCTATTAGGATCCTCCTACAATGAGCAGTTCTTC
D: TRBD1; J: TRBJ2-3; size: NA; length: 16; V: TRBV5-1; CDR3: CASSRGPRASTDTQYF; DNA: TGCGCCAGCAGCAGGGGGCCTAGAGCTAGCACAGATACGCAGTATTTT
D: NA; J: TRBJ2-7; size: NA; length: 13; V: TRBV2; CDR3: CASGVETNNEQYF; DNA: TGTGCCAGCGGAGTCGAAACCAACAACGAGCAGTACTTC
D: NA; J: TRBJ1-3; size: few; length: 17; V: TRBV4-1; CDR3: CASSQDGRGTSGNTIYF; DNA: TGCGCCAGCAGCCAAGATGGTAGGGGGACCTCTGGAAACACCATATATTTT
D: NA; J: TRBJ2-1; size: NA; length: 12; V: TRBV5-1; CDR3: CASGISYNEQFF; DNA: TGCGCCAGCGGCATTTCCTACAATGAGCAGTTCTTC
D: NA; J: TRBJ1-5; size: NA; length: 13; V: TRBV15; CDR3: CATSRDIRQPQHF; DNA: TGTGCCACCAGCAGAGATATTCGGCAGCCCCAGCATTTT
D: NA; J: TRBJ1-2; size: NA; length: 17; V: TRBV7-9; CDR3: CASSLGWGQGTNYGYTF; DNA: TGTGCCAGCAGCTTAGGGTGGGGGCAGGGCACAAACTATGGCTACACCTTC
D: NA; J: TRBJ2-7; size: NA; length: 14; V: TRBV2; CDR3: CASSGVGVPYEQYF; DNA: TGTGCCAGCAGTGGGGTTGGGGTCCCCTACGAGCAGTACTTC
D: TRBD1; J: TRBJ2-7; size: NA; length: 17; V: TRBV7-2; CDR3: CASSLRGTTTGAYEQYF; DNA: TGTGCCAGCAGCTTAAGAGGCACAACGACAGGGGCCTACGAGCAGTACTTC
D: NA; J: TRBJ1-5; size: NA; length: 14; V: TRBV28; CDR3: CASTLLQPNQPQHF; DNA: TGTGCCAGCACCCTTTTACAACCCAATCAGCCCCAGCATTTT
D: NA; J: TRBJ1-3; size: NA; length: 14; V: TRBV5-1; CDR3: CASSLDYSGNTIYF; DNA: TGCGCCAGCAGCTTAGACTACTCTGGAAACACCATATATTTT
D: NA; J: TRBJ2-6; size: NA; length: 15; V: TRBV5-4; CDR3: CASSPGRSGANVLTF; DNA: TGTGCCAGCAGCCCAGGGAGATCTGGGGCCAACGTCCTGACTTTC
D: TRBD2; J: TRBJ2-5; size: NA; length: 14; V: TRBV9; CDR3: CASSGGLAGETQYF; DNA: TGTGCCAGCAGCGGGGGACTAGCGGGAGAGACCCAGTACTTC
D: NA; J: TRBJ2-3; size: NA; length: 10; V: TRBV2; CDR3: CASRADTQYF; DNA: TGTGCCAGCAGGGCAGATACGCAGTATTTT
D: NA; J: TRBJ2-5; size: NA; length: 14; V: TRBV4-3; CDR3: CASSQESGKETQYF; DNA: TGCGCCAGCAGCCAAGAGTCCGGGAAAGAGACCCAGTACTTC
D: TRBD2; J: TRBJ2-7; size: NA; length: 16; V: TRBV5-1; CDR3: CASSPLTGGGFYEQYF; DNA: TGCGCCAGCAGCCCTCTAACGGGGGGAGGGTTCTACGAGCAGTACTTC
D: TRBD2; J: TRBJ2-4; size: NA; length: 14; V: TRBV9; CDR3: CASSVAAGGNIQYF; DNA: TGTGCCAGCAGCGTAGCGGCGGGAGGGAACATTCAGTACTTC